This T cell receptor beta chain was sequenced for a study of shared clonotypes between healthy human individuals (dated by TCRdb to the early 2020s). In the study overall: The cohort comprised a couple of women and three men aged 18 to 49 years. The study deeply sequenced blood TCR repertoires of 5 or 6 healthy adults to estimate repertoire size and the extent of clonotype sharing between individuals. Each donor's leukapheresis produced roughly between about 0.8 and 8.9 billion PBMCs. Libraries were prepared and TCR repertoires were sequenced by different laboratories using diverse techniques, in order to increase sequencing depth and limit assay-specific biases. Per donor, three plates each were used for CD4 naive and CD4 memory, two for CD8 naive, and one for CD8 memory. Study-wide conclusions, independent of this receptor: When several donors were compared, the shared fraction of clonotypes was about 5.2% for naive CD4, around 4% for naive CD8, 2% to 2.5% for memory CD4, and 0.35% to 0.4% for memory CD8. Naive subsets generally had larger estimated clonotype richness than memory subsets did. Even with the large sequencing depth, rarefaction of the sorted-subset datasets indicated that sequencing was incomplete. Compared with non-shared clonotypes, the clonotypes found in all four sorted-subset donors had higher generation probabilities. Sampling was restricted to blood, and TCR repertoires in tissues likely differ from the TCR repertoires found in blood. Pairwise subsampling indicated that sequencing depth was expected to affect the degree of clonotype sharing among donors. The genetic and exposure-history diversity represented was limited by the small number of donors.

Using the deep immunoSEQ assay, multiplex PCR amplified TCR CDR3 regions from genomic DNA. For each cell subset, the extracted genomic DNA was distributed evenly across all wells of several immunoSEQ 96-well plates, and each plate served as one replicate. For sorted subsets, roughly 190 ng of genomic DNA, equivalent to some 33,000 T cell genomes, went into each replicate PCR. The purified libraries were quantified using a Qubit 3.0 fluorometer, sized with a Bioanalyzer 2100, and then quantified again using the KAPA Library Quantification kit. Every immunoSEQ 96-well plate was sequenced on a dedicated single-read 150-cycle Illumina NextSeq 550 flow cell. The authors' pipeline ran thus. The immunoSEQ output contained only junctional sequences without quality scores, so filtering could not match that applied to full-length reads. Sequences were annotated with PyIR, a Python wrapper for IgBLAST v1.9, and V/J genes and CDR3 were assigned using IMGT germline references. Reads were removed for weak V/J assignments (E-value above 1e-6), missing CDR3, stop codons, out-of-frame junctions, or ambiguous translated residues. A V3J clonotype was defined by an identical inferred V gene, J gene, and CDR3 amino acid sequence. To compute the percentage overlap between repertoires, the number of shared unique clonotypes was divided by the size of the smaller repertoire. Three approaches were used to assess repertoire richness: RTK rarefaction, the Chao1 estimator, and Recon v2.1 estimates of unobserved clonotypes. For all TCRbeta clonotypes obtained by the gDNA method from a handful of donors, generation probabilities were computed with OLGA. Drawn from immuneACCESS, this table holds only the in-frame rearrangements with V and J called that TCRdb kept. Clones are partly lost; checked studies trace under half to an unresolved V gene and leave the rest unexplained. V, J and clone size were drawn from that table, and D and trimming were deduced from the DNA. This sample comprises 2.5 million or so clones, just over 90% of them detected only once. Together, the top ten hold about 0.13% of the sample.

Comment on this clone: Its antigen target is currently unknown. Per-base quality was not reported, and no clone a single base away is much larger than it.

Donors were healthy HIV-negative adults with no recently reported acute infections or vaccinations. Only Caucasian adults living in Nashville, Tennessee, USA were represented among the donors. CD4+ T cells were enriched by magnetic negative selection, after which naive cells were positively selected on CD45RA and the negative fraction was taken as the memory subset. Blood was collected by leukapheresis, and PBMCs were isolated by Ficoll-Histopaque density gradient centrifugation and then cryopreserved in liquid nitrogen vapor phase. Analytical flow cytometry was used to check the purity and quantity of each magnetically sorted T cell population. Each sorted fraction had its genomic DNA isolated and then quantified by UV absorbance on a Nanodrop 2000c. The source of this sequence is a man younger than 35 in good health. Sample: naive CD4+ T cells sorted from blood. Explained via the paper, the cell subset or site label denotes: CD45RA+ positively selected.

The CDR3: CASSADRDGRNTIYF. The sequenced DNA: TGTGCCAGTAGTGCAGACAGGGATGGAAGAAACACCATATATTTT. The chain is encoded by TRBV19 joined to TRBJ1-3; 7 central nucleotides agree with TRBD1. Per the germline V gene (reference sequence), LNHDA is the CDR1 and SQIVND is the CDR2. V is cut back by 5 bases and J by 5 bases, with 9 bases in the junction unmatched. The CDR3 runs 15 amino acids, cysteine and phenylalanine included. The CDR3 DNA has 45 bases and is translated from base 1.